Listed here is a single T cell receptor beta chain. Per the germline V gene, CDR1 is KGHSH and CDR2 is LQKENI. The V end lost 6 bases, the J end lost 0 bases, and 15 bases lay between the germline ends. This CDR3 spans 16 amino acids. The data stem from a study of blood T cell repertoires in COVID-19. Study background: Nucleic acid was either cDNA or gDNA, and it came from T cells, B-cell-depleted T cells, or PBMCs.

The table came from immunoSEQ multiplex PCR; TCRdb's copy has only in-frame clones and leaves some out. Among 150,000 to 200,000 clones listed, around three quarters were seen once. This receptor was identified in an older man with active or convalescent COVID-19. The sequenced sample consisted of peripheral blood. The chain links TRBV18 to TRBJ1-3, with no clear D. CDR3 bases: TGTGCCAGCTCCCTGGGAGCCAAGGGCTCTGGAAACACCATATATTTT. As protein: CASSLGAKGSGNTIYF.